This TCR beta chain appears in the sequencing data of a study of Graves' ophthalmopathy and Graves' hyperthyroidism. Whole-study context: Where ophthalmopathy was absent within 18 months of follow-up, hyperthyroidism was stable. Study findings and constraints: Cross-validated, the 13-signature model showed 87.88%/81.08% sensitivity/specificity, and 80%/75% in the test set. Blood also carried most expanded thyroid clonotypes exceeding 0.001 frequency.

Exclusion applied to patients with other autoimmune diseases, uncontrolled infections, pregnancy or lactation. Amplification of TCR beta CDR3 regions used RNA transcripts. RT-PCR in the first round used HTBI primers; a second-round multiplex PCR followed. TCRdb independently ran MiXCR on the multiplex PCR reads; one entry per CDR3 protein. Of about 500,000 distinct CDR3 sequences listed, less than 40% are singletons. This clonotype was seen a handful of times. Its specificity is unknown. CDR1 is MDHEN, CDR2 SYDVKM, per germline. CDR3 length equals 14 residues. V was shortened by 5 bases and J by 7 bases, with 12 bases between the two germline ends.

The source is an adult man with Graves' hyperthyroidism. The rearrangement links TRBV28 to TRBJ1-6; D is possibly TRBD1 (5 bases). Source material: peripheral blood or thyroid tissue (not recorded which). Written as DNA, the CDR3 is TGTGCCAGCAGTGGGGGGGGAGACAATTCACCCCTCCACTTT. Protein: CASSGGGDNSPLHF.